Below, 31 T cell receptor beta chains from the same sample are listed, as sequenced in a study of T cell responses to AZD1222 COVID-19 vaccine. Measured with immunoSEQ multiplex PCR; TCRdb has only the in-frame clones, and not every one. The table lists some 120,000 clones, 80% to 90% of them singletons, with 9.5% to 15% in the top ten. Sample: peripheral blood, taken on day 0 of AZD1222 vaccination. The receptors stem from an adult in good health.

V and J are TRBV3-1 (or the pseudogene TRBV3-2) and TRBJ1-4; TRBD1 agrees at 8 bases. With V trimmed by 4 bases and J by 7 bases, 8 bases remained unmatched. Looked up from germline, CDR1 is LGHDT and CDR2 is YNNKEL (reference sequence). The length of the CDR3 is 15 residues. The CDR3 loop is CASSPRGGTGEKLFF. The CDR3 DNA follows: TGTGCCAGCAGCCCCCGGGGGGGGACAGGTGAAAAACTGTTTTTT.

V and J are TRBV25-1 and TRBJ1-2; 9 nucleotides align to TRBD1. The CDR3 covers 14 residues. In germline, CDR1 is MGHDK, CDR2 SYGVNS. With V trimmed by 6 bases and J by 7 bases, 9 bases remained unmatched. CDR3 nucleotides: TGTGCCAGCAGATGCGAGGGACAGGGATGTGGCTACACCTTC. Its translation is CASRCEGQGCGYTF.

The chain carries TRBV13 and TRBJ1-3, with 7 bases matching TRBD1. The germline V gene has CDR1 PRHDT and CDR2 FYEKMQ (reference sequence). CDR3 length: 16 residues. V lost 3 bases to trimming and J lost 1 base; unmatched junction nucleotides: 6. The CDR3 sequence: CASSFRQGGSGNTIYF. Written as DNA, the CDR3 is TGTGCCAGCAGCTTCCGACAGGGAGGTTCTGGAAACACCATATATTTT.

The chain is built from TRBV7-8 and TRBJ2-3; TRBD2 agrees at 12 bases. Trimming cost V 5 bases and J 7 bases; bases outside gene matches: 7. The CDR3 is made up of 15 amino acids. The V gene's germline CDR1 is SGHVS and CDR2 FQNEAQ. The CDR3 DNA is TGTGCCAGCAGCCCGACTAGCGGGAGTATTAATACGCAGTATTTT. Translating it yields CASSPTSGSINTQYF.

The V call is TRBV5-1, the J call TRBJ2-7; 7 bases match TRBD2. Trimming removed 4 bases from V and 2 bases from J; junction bases left unmatched: 9. The CDR3 sequence is 15 residues long. From germline, CDR1 is SGHRS and CDR2 YFSETQ. As DNA, the CDR3 is TGCGCCAGCAGCCCCCTCAGCGGGACTACCTACGAGCAGTACTTC. Translated: CASSPLSGTTYEQYF.

This sequence joins TRBV9 and TRBJ2-7; TRBD1 matches 8 bases. The length of the CDR3 is 16 residues. V shed 3 bases and J 1 base; nucleotides not matched to a gene: 9. Germline V gives CDR1 SGDLS, CDR2 YYNGEE. The CDR3 loop is CASSALGTGGSYEQYF. Written as DNA, the CDR3 is TGTGCCAGCAGCGCCCTCGGGACAGGTGGTTCCTACGAGCAGTACTTC.

The genes are TRBV6-2 or TRBV6-3 and TRBJ2-2; TRBD2 aligns across 11 bases. J lost 0 bases, V lost 0 bases, and 3 bases had no gene match. Germline CDR1 reads MNHEY; CDR2 reads SVGEGT. CDR3 size: 18 residues. The CDR3 DNA is TGTGCCAGCAGTTACTCGCTAGCGGGAGGAACGAACACCGGGGAGCTGTTTTTT. Protein sequence: CASSYSLAGGTNTGELFF.

The V gene is TRBV5-1, the J gene TRBJ2-2, with TRBD2 identical over 13 bases. The CDR3 covers 15 residues. The germline gives CDR1 SGHRS, CDR2 YFSETQ. Germline trimming cut 4 bases from V and 6 bases from J; bases unmatched to any gene: 3. CDR3 protein: CASSLLAGGAGELFF. CDR3 DNA sequence: TGCGCCAGCAGCCTACTAGCGGGAGGGGCCGGGGAGCTGTTTTTT. The full variable domain, its missing parts supplied by reference TRBV5-1 and TRBJ2-2, is KAGVTQTPRYLIKTRGQQVTLSCSPISGHRSVSWYQQTPGQGLQFLFEYFSETQRNKGNFPGRFSGRQFSNSRSEMNVSTLELGDSALYLCASSLLAGGAGELFFGEGSRLTVL.

This rearrangement joins TRBV6-4 to TRBJ2-7, with 12 bases lining up with TRBD2. V trimming: 9 bases; J trimming: 2 bases; junction bases outside the gene matches: 5. From germline, CDR1 is MRHNA and CDR2 SNTAGT. The CDR3 runs 14 residues. The CDR3 region has the DNA TGTGCCAGAACTAGCGGGAGGACCACCTACGAGCAGTACTTC. This encodes CARTSGRTTYEQYF.

A single count supports this clone. This sequence joins TRBV27 and TRBJ2-7; a possible D gene is TRBD1 (6 bases). V was trimmed by 1 base and J by 0 bases, leaving 13 bases between them. In germline, CDR1 is MNHEY, CDR2 SMNVEV (reference sequence). The CDR3 sequence is 16 residues long. In DNA form, the CDR3 reads TGTGCCAGCAGTTTATGGGGGACAAGGAGCTCCTACGAGCAGTACTTC. Amino acids: CASSLWGTRSSYEQYF.

The J gene is TRBJ2-3, the V gene TRBV6-5; TRBD1 matches 10 bases. V lost 7 bases to trimming and J lost 5 bases; unmatched junction nucleotides: 6. The germline V gene encodes CDR1 MNHEY and CDR2 SVGAGI. The CDR3 is made up of 14 amino acids. The CDR3 region is CASKWDRGKDTQYF. Here the CDR3 DNA reads TGTGCCAGCAAGTGGGACAGGGGAAAAGATACGCAGTATTTT.

V is TRBV6-6 and J is TRBJ1-4, with D perhaps TRBD1 (6 bases). The CDR3 has 14 amino acids. Looked up from germline, CDR1 is MNHNY and CDR2 is SVGAGI (reference sequence). The germline V and J ends were trimmed by 6 bases and 7 bases, with 15 bases remaining between them. CDR3 DNA: TGTGCCAGCAGGGTACAGGGCTACCCTGAAAAACTGTTTTTT. It is translated as CASRVQGYPEKLFF.

The J gene is TRBJ1-5, the V gene TRBV19; TRBD1 is a possible D gene (5 bases). Trimming stripped 5 bases from V and 9 bases from J, with 20 bases between. CDR1 LNHDA and CDR2 SQIVND come from the germline V gene (reference sequence). This CDR3 is built from 15 residues. This chain's CDR3 is CASSPSRGGGLPQHF. The CDR3 DNA follows: TGTGCCAGTAGTCCTTCACGGGGGGGAGGACTGCCCCAGCATTTT.

Turning to this clone: This may be a read error, as it is one base from a much larger clone. In nucleotides, the CDR3 is TGCGCCAGCAGTGTAGGAGAGACCCAGTACTTC. Protein sequence: CASSVGETQYF. The chain recombines TRBV5-1 with TRBJ2-5, with D unclear. The CDR3 has 11 residues. V was pared by 5 bases and J by 4 bases, with 6 bases between. Germline V lookup: CDR1 SGHRS, CDR2 YFSETQ.

CDR3 nucleotide sequence: TGTGCCAGCAGTCGGGGCTGGTCCACTGAAGCTTTCTTT. It yields the protein CASSRGWSTEAFF. The chain uses TRBV2 and TRBJ1-1; a weak D match, TRBD1 (5 bases). The V gene's germline CDR1 is SNHLY and CDR2 FYNNEI. V gave up 5 bases and J gave up 4 bases, with 11 bases separating them. This CDR3 comprises 13 residues. Looking up the rest from reference TRBV2 and TRBJ1-1 gives the full variable domain: EPEVTQTPSHQVTQMGQEVILRCVPISNHLYFYWYRQILGQKVEFLVSFYNNEISEKSEIFDDQFSVERPDGSNFTLKIRSTKLEDSAMYFCASSRGWSTEAFFGQGTRLTVV.

This clone was observed once. The chain couples TRBV18 to TRBJ2-1; 8 bases are shared with TRBD2. This CDR3 spans 16 amino acids. Per the germline V gene, CDR1 is KGHSH and CDR2 is LQKENI. V gave up 0 bases and J gave up 13 bases; unmatched junction bases: 14. The CDR3 here is CASSPPTGLDGPTQFF. The DNA of the CDR3 is TGTGCCAGCTCACCACCGACGGGACTAGACGGCCCCACTCAGTTCTTC.

This chain uses TRBV21-1 with TRBJ2-1; TRBD1 is the table's D call, not checked against the DNA. TRBV21-1 constitutes a pseudogene. The CDR3 extends over 16 amino acids. The CDR3 protein is CASSPRRQGVYNEQFF. The CDR3 DNA follows: TGTGCCAGCAGCCCGAGGAGACAGGGGGTCTACAATGAGCAGTTCTTC.

The V gene is TRBV18, the J gene TRBJ1-1; 9 bases agree with TRBD1. Germline CDR1 KGHSH, CDR2 LQKENI. This CDR3 comprises 15 residues. The trim removed 3 bases at V and 3 bases at J, leaving 5 bases unmatched. The CDR3 coding sequence is TGTGCCAGCTCACCCAAACAGGGGGCGGACACTGAAGCTTTCTTT. Amino acids: CASSPKQGADTEAFF.

The chain uses TRBV19 and TRBJ1-5; D is uncertain. V shed 3 bases and J shed 5 bases, with 8 bases lying between them. The CDR3 consists of 13 residues. Germline assignment: CDR1 LNHDA and CDR2 SQIVND (reference sequence). CDR3 protein: CASSIRVDQPQHF. The CDR3 region has the DNA TGTGCCAGTAGTATTCGAGTCGATCAGCCCCAGCATTTT.

The V and J genes are TRBV6-5 and TRBJ2-7, with TRBD1 matching over 7 bases. J gave up 3 bases and V 6 bases, and 5 bases lay outside the gene matches. The germline V gene encodes CDR1 MNHEY and CDR2 SVGAGI. The length of the CDR3 is 13 residues. CDR3 in DNA: TGTGCCAGCAGAGGGGGCCAATTCTACGAGCAGTACTTC. This sequence encodes CASRGGQFYEQYF.

The chain uses TRBV19 and TRBJ2-4; TRBD2 matches at 7 bases. After removal of 2 bases from V and 6 bases from J, the junction contained 7 bases not matched to a gene. Germline CDR1 and CDR2: LNHDA and SQIVND (reference sequence). CDR3 length equals 15 residues. In DNA form, the CDR3 reads TGTGCCAGTAGTATATTTACTAGCGTGGGAAACATTCAGTACTTC. Translation: CASSIFTSVGNIQYF.

The chain recombines TRBV6-2 or TRBV6-3 with TRBJ2-5; D perhaps matches TRBD1 (6 bases). The CDR3 loop spans 12 amino acids. V lost 5 bases to trimming and J lost 4 bases, with 8 bases between them. Germline CDR1 reads MNHEY; CDR2 reads SVGEGT. DNA of the CDR3: TGTGCCAGCAGTAGGGGGTTAGAGACCCAGTACTTC. Its protein is CASSRGLETQYF.

The chain combines TRBV28 with TRBJ1-5; D is perhaps TRBD1 (5 bases). The CDR3 has 14 amino acids. With 2 bases removed from V and 7 bases from J, the gap between germline ends came to 12 bases. Germline CDR1 reads MDHEN; CDR2 reads SYDVKM. In nucleotides, the CDR3 is TGTGCCAGCAGTTTAGTTTCTGACAGCCAGCCCCAGCATTTT. Translating gives CASSLVSDSQPQHF.

This clone was detected only a few times. The CDR3: CASSLLKGAKTEAFF. The CDR3 coding sequence is TGTGCCAGCAGTCTCCTAAAAGGGGCGAAAACTGAAGCTTTCTTT. The rearrangement uses TRBV28 and TRBJ1-1, with D perhaps matching TRBD1 (5 bases). CDR3 size: 15 residues. The germline V gene encodes CDR1 MDHEN and CDR2 SYDVKM. Trimming left V 5 bases short and J 5 bases short, with 18 bases between.

The chain carries TRBV7-2 and TRBJ2-4, with D maybe TRBD2 (6 bases). The germline gives CDR1 SGHTA, CDR2 FQGNSA. CDR3 size: 15 residues. Trimming removed 3 bases from V and 0 bases from J, with 9 bases in between. CDR3 loop: CASSFRGVAKNIQYF. CDR3 DNA sequence: TGTGCCAGCAGCTTCCGCGGGGTAGCCAAAAACATTCAGTACTTC.

The gene calls are TRBV5-1 and TRBJ2-2, with 15 bases that match TRBD2. Unmatched junction bases numbered 3, after V lost 4 bases and J lost 5 bases. Germline CDR1 is SGHRS and CDR2 is YFSETQ. The CDR3 runs to 16 residues. For the CDR3, the DNA is TGCGCCAGCAGCCCGGGACTAGCGGGAGGTACCGGGGAGCTGTTTTTT. Translating gives CASSPGLAGGTGELFF.

V and J are TRBV5-5 and TRBJ2-7; maybe TRBD1 (7 bases). The germline gives CDR1 SGHKS, CDR2 YYEKEE (reference sequence). CDR3 length: 13 amino acids. V gave up 6 bases and J gave up 7 bases, with 17 bases separating them. In nucleotides, the CDR3 is TGTGCCAGCATACCCGAGGGGGCGGGGGAGCAGTACTTC. This gives the protein CASIPEGAGEQYF.

The chain couples TRBV4-2 to TRBJ1-3; no definite D call. From germline, CDR1 is LGHNA and CDR2 YNFKEQ. Trimming took off 1 base at V and 3 bases at J, with 10 bases between the two ends. CDR3 length: 15 amino acids. CDR3: CASSQGQSDGNTIYF. In DNA form, the CDR3 reads TGTGCCAGCAGCCAAGGTCAGTCGGATGGAAACACCATATATTTT.

V usage is TRBV10-3 and J usage is TRBJ2-1; D gene unclear. CDR1 and CDR2 from the germline V gene are ENHRY and SYGVKD. The CDR3 length is 14 residues. Between the trimmed V and J ends, which lost 2 bases and 6 bases, there was a span of 11 bases. The CDR3, as DNA: TGTGCCATCAGTGAGGGGCCACATAGCAATGAGCAGTTCTTC. Translation: CAISEGPHSNEQFF.

J is TRBJ1-5 and V is TRBV7-2; perhaps TRBD1 as D (5 bases). V gave up 5 bases and J gave up 4 bases, with 15 bases separating them. Looked up from germline, CDR1 is SGHTA and CDR2 is FQGNSA. CDR3 length: 15 amino acids. In nucleotides, the CDR3 is TGTGCCAGCAGCACAGCCGGGGCGCTTAATCAGCCCCAGCATTTT. Translation: CASSTAGALNQPQHF.

The rearrangement joins TRBV6-2 or TRBV6-3 to TRBJ1-5, with 7 bases fitting TRBD1. CDR3 length equals 15 residues. V dropped 2 bases and J dropped 4; count of bases not matched to a gene: 5. From germline, CDR1 is MNHEY and CDR2 SVGEGT. The CDR3 reads CASSYAQGGNQPQHF. In DNA, the CDR3 is TGTGCCAGCAGTTACGCCCAGGGGGGAAATCAGCCCCAGCATTTT.